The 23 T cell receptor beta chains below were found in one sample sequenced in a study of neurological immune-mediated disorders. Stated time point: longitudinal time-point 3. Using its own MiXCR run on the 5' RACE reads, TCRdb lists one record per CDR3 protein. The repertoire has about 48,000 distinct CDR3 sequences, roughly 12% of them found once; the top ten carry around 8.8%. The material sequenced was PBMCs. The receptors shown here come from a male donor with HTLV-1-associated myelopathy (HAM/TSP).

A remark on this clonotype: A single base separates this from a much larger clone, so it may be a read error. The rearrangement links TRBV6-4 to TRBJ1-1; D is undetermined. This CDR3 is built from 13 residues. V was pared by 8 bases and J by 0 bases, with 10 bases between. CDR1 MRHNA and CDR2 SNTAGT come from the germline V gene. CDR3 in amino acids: CASCGNMNTEAFF. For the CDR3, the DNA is TGTGCCAGCTGTGGTAATATGAACACTGAAGCTTTCTTT.

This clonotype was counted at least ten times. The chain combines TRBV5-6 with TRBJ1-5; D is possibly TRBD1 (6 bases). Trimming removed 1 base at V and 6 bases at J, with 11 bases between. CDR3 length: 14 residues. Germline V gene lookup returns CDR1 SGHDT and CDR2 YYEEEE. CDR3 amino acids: CASSLRGGGQPQHF. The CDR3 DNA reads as TGTGCCAGCAGCTTGAGGGGGGGAGGTCAGCCCCAGCATTTT.

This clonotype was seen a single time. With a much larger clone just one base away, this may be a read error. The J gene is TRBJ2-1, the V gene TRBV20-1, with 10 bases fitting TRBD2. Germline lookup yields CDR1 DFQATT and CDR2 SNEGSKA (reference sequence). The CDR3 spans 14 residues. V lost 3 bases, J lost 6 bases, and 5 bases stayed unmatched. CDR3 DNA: TGCAGTGCTAGCGGACTAGCGGACTGCAATGAGCAGTTCTTC. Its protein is CSASGLADCNEQFF.

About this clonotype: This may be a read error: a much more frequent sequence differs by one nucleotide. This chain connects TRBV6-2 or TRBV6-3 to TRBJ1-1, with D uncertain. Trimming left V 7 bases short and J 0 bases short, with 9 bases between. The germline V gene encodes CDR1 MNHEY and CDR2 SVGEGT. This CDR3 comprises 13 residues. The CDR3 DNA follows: TGTGCCAGCATTAGGGTAATGAACACTGAAGCTTTCTTT. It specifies CASIRVMNTEAFF.

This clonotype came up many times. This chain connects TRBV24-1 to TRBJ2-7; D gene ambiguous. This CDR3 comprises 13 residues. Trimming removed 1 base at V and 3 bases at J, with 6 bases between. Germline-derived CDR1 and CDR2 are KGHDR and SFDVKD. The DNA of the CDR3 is TGTGCCACCAGTGATTTAGGCGGCTACGAGCAGTACTTC. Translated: CATSDLGGYEQYF.

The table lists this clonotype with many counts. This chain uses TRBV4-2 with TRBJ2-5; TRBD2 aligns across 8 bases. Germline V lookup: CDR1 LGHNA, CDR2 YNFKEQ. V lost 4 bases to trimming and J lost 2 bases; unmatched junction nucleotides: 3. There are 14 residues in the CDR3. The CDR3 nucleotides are TGTGCCAGCAGCCTCGGGACTAGACAAGAGACCCAGTACTTC. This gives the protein CASSLGTRQETQYF.

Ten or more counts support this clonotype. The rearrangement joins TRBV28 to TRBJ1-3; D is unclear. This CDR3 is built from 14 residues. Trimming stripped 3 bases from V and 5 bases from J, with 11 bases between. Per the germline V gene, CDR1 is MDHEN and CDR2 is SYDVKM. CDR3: CASSFKGLRNTIYF. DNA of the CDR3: TGTGCCAGCAGTTTTAAGGGTCTTAGAAACACCATATATTTT.

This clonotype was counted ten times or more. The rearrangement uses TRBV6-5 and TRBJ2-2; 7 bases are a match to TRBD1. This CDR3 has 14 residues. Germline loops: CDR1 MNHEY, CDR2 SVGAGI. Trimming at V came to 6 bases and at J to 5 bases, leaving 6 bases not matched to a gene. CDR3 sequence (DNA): TGTGCCAGCAGCCCCAGGGGGTTAACCGGGGAGCTGTTTTTT. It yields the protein CASSPRGLTGELFF.

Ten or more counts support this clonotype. In DNA form, the CDR3 reads TGCAGTGGGCTGGGGGGTAGCAATCAGCCCCAGCATTTT. Residues: CSGLGGSNQPQHF. J is TRBJ1-5 and V is TRBV20-1, with D possibly matching TRBD1 (5 bases). This CDR3 spans 13 amino acids. Trimming shortened V by 7 bases and J by 0 bases, and 10 bases separated the two germline ends. From germline, CDR1 is DFQATT and CDR2 SNEGSKA (reference sequence).

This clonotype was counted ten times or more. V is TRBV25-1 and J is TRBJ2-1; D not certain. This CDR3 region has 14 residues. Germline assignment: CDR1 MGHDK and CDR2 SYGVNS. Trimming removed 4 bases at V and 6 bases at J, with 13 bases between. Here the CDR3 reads CASSVRYNPNEQFF. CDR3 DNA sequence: TGTGCCAGCAGTGTGAGGTACAACCCCAATGAGCAGTTCTTC. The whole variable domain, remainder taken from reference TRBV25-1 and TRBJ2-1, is EADIYQTPRYLVIGTGKKITLECSQTMGHDKMYWYQQDPGMELHLIHYSYGVNSTEKGDLSSESTVSRIRTEHFPLTLESARPSHTSQYLCASSVRYNPNEQFFGPGTRLTVL.

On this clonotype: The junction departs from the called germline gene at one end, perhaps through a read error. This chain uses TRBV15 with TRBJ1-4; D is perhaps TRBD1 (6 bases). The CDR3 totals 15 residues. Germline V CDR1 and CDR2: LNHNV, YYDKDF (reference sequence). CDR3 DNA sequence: TGTGTCACCAACAGGGCCCGACGGACTAATGAAAAACTGTTTTTT. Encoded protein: CVTNRARRTNEKLFF.

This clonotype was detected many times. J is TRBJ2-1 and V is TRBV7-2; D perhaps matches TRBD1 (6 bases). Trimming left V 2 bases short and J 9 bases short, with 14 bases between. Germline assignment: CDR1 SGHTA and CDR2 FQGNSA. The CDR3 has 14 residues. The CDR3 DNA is TGTGCCAGCAGCTTAAAAGGGGGTTGGGCTGAGCAGTTCTTC. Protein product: CASSLKGGWAEQFF.

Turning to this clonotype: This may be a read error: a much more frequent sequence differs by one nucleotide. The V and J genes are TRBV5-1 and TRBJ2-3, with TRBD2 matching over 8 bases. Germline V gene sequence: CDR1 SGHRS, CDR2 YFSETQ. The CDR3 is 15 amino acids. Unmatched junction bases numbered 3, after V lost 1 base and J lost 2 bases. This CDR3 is CASSLTAGATDTQYF. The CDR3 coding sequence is TGCGCCAGCAGCTTGACAGCGGGGGCCACAGATACGCAGTATTTT.

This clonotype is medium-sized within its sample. The DNA for the CDR3 is TGTGCCAGCACCCCGGACAGGGGATGGCCAGATACGCAGTATTTT. Its protein product is CASTPDRGWPDTQYF. The V gene is TRBV7-9, the J gene TRBJ2-3; the match to TRBD1 covers 9 bases. The CDR3 is 15 amino acids. V lost 7 bases to trimming and J lost 4 bases; unmatched junction nucleotides: 9. Germline V gene data show CDR1 as SEHNR and CDR2 as FQNEAQ (reference sequence).

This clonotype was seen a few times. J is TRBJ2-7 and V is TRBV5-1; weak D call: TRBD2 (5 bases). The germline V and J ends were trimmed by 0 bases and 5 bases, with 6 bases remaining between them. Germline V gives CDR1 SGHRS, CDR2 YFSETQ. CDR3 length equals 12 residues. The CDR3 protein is CASSLGGHEQYF. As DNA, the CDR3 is TGCGCCAGCAGCTTGGGAGGGCACGAGCAGTACTTC.

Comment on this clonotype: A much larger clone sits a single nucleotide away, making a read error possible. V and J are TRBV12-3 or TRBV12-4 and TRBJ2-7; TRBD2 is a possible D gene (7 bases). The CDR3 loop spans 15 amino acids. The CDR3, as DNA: TGTGCCAGCAAGCACTCCGGGGGGCCCTCCTACAAGCAGTACTTC. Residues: CASKHSGGPSYKQYF.

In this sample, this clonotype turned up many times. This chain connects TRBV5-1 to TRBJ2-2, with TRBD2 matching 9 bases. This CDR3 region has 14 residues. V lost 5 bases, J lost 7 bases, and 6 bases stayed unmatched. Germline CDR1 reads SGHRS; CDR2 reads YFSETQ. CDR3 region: CASRQAGGIGELFF. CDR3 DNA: TGCGCCAGCAGACAAGCGGGGGGCATCGGGGAGCTGTTTTTT. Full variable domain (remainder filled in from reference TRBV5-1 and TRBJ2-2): KAGVTQTPRYLIKTRGQQVTLSCSPISGHRSVSWYQQTPGQGLQFLFEYFSETQRNKGNFPGRFSGRQFSNSRSEMNVSTLELGDSALYLCASRQAGGIGELFFGEGSRLTVL.

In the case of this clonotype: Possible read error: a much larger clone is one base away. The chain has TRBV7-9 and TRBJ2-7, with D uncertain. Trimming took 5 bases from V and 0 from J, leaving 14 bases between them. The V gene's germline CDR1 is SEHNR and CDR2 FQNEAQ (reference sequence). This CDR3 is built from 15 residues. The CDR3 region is CASSPGRKTSYEQYF. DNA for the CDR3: TGTGCCAGCAGCCCAGGACGGAAGACCTCCTACGAGCAGTACTTC.

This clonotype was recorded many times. The CDR3 here is CASSQLLSTDTQYF. CDR3 sequence (DNA): TGTGCCAGCAGCCAACTTCTGAGCACAGATACGCAGTATTTT. V usage is TRBV7-9 and J usage is TRBJ2-3; D is uncertain. Trimming removed 5 bases at V and 0 bases at J, with 9 bases between. This CDR3 contains 14 residues. The germline V gene encodes CDR1 SEHNR and CDR2 FQNEAQ (reference sequence).

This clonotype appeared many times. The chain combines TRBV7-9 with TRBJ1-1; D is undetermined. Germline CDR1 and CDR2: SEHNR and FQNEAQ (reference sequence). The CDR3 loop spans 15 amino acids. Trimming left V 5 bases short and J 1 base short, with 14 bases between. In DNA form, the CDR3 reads TGTGCCAGCAGCCCCCCTTCCCGAGGGAACACTGAAGCTTTCTTT. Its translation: CASSPPSRGNTEAFF.

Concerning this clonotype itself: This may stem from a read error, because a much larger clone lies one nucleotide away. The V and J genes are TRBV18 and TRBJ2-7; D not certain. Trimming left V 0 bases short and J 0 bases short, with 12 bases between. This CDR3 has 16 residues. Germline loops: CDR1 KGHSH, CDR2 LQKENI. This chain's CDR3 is CASSPPAPVGSYEQYF. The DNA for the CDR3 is TGTGCCAGCTCACCACCGGCTCCAGTGGGCTCCTACGAGCAGTACTTC.

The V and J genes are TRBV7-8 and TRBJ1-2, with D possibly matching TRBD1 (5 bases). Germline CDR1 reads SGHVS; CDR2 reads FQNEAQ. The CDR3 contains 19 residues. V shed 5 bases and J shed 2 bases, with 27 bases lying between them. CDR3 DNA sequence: TGTGCCAGCAGCACCATAGCGCAGGGAGCACAAAACCGAAACTATGGCTACACCTTC. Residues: CASSTIAQGAQNRNYGYTF.

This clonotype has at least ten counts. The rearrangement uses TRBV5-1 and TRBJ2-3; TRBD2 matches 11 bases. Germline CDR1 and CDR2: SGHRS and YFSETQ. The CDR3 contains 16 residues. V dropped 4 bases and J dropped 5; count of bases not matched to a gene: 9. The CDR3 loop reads CASSPTSGAFGDTQYF. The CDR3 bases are TGCGCCAGCAGCCCGACTAGCGGGGCCTTCGGAGATACGCAGTATTTT.